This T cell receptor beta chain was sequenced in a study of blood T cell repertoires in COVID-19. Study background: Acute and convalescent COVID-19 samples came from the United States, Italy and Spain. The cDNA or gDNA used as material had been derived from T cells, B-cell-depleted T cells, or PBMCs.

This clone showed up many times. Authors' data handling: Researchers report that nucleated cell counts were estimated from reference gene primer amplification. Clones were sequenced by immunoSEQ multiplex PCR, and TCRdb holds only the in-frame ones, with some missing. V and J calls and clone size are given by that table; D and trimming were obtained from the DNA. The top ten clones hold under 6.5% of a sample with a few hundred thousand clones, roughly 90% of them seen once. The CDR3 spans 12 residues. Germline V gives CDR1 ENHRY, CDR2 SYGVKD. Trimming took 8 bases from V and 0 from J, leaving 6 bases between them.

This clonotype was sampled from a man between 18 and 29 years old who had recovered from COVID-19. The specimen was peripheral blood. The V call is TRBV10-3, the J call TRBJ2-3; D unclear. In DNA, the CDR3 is TGTGCCATCGCGAGGAGCACAGATACGCAGTATTTT. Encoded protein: CAIARSTDTQYF.